The rows below give T cell receptor beta chains drawn from one sample of a study of cytomegalovirus exposure and HLA in healthy donors. Data came from immunoSEQ multiplex PCR; TCRdb stores just in-frame clones and leaves some out. The table records about 300,000 clones, 86% of them present only once. Sequenced material: PBMCs. Receptor source: a man aged 35-49 years in good health and CMV-seropositive. Each CDR3 is given with its conserved first and last residue. A D gene is named only where the DNA matches it firmly. For some rows the clone size is stated as once, few or many, or as a class when expanded; others skip it.

j_gene: TRBJ2-3; abundance: few; d_gene: TRBD2; v_gene: TRBV28; CDR3nt: TGTGCCAGCAGCCCTAGCGGGAGCACAGATACGCAGTATTTT; CDR3aa: CASSPSGSTDTQYF
j_gene: TRBJ2-7; abundance: NA; d_gene: NA; v_gene: TRBV2; CDR3nt: TGTGCCAGCAGAGACAATGAGGGTTACGAGCAGTACTTC; CDR3aa: CASRDNEGYEQYF
j_gene: TRBJ1-1; abundance: NA; d_gene: NA; v_gene: TRBV28; CDR3nt: TGTGCCAGCAGTTTAGGACAGTGGCAAAACACTGAAGCTTTCTTT; CDR3aa: CASSLGQWQNTEAFF
j_gene: TRBJ2-7; abundance: NA; d_gene: TRBD2; v_gene: TRBV7-3; CDR3nt: TGTGCCAGCAGGGCTAGCGGGAGGGCCCATTACGAGCAGTACTTC; CDR3aa: CASRASGRAHYEQYF
j_gene: TRBJ2-7; abundance: NA; d_gene: TRBD1; v_gene: TRBV6-1; CDR3nt: TGTGCCAGCGGGACAGCCTCCTACGAGCAGTACTTC; CDR3aa: CASGTASYEQYF
j_gene: TRBJ2-3; abundance: NA; d_gene: TRBD1; v_gene: TRBV19; CDR3nt: TGTGCCAGTAGGGGGACAGGAGATACGCAGTATTTT; CDR3aa: CASRGTGDTQYF
j_gene: TRBJ1-2; abundance: few; d_gene: NA; v_gene: TRBV7-2; CDR3nt: TGTGCCAGCAGTCCAAGGGGCTATGGCTACACCTTC; CDR3aa: CASSPRGYGYTF
j_gene: TRBJ2-1; abundance: once; d_gene: NA; v_gene: TRBV29-1; CDR3nt: TGCAGCGTTGAAGTGGGGGGGCAGTTCTTC; CDR3aa: CSVEVGGQFF
j_gene: TRBJ2-3; abundance: NA; d_gene: TRBD2; v_gene: TRBV19; CDR3nt: TGTGCCAGTAGTAGTAGCGGGAGCACAGATACGCAGTATTTT; CDR3aa: CASSSSGSTDTQYF
j_gene: TRBJ2-1; abundance: NA; d_gene: NA; v_gene: TRBV7-2; CDR3nt: TGTGCCAGCAGCCGAACCGGGACAGAGCAGTTCTTC; CDR3aa: CASSRTGTEQFF
j_gene: TRBJ2-7; abundance: NA; d_gene: TRBD2; v_gene: TRBV19; CDR3nt: TGTGCCAGTAGTATCGGGGGAGGGGTATTGTACGAGCAGTACTTC; CDR3aa: CASSIGGGVLYEQYF
j_gene: TRBJ1-1; abundance: few; d_gene: NA; v_gene: TRBV4-1; CDR3nt: TGCGCCAGCAGCCATGGGGGAGGAACTGAAGCTTTCTTT; CDR3aa: CASSHGGGTEAFF
j_gene: TRBJ2-4; abundance: NA; d_gene: TRBD2; v_gene: TRBV27; CDR3nt: TGTGCCAGCAGAAGCGGGGGTCCCCCAAACATTCAGTACTTC; CDR3aa: CASRSGGPPNIQYF
j_gene: TRBJ2-7; abundance: NA; d_gene: TRBD1; v_gene: TRBV5-1; CDR3nt: TGCGCCAGCAGTTTGGGACAGGGGGCAGAAGCCTACGAGCAGTACTTC; CDR3aa: CASSLGQGAEAYEQYF
j_gene: TRBJ2-5; abundance: NA; d_gene: NA; v_gene: TRBV4-3; CDR3nt: TGCGCCAGCAGCCAAGGACTCGGGAGTGAGACCCAGTACTTC; CDR3aa: CASSQGLGSETQYF
j_gene: TRBJ1-4; abundance: NA; d_gene: NA; v_gene: TRBV6-5; CDR3nt: TGTGCCAGCAGTTACTCTCGGGGGAAGGGGAAGGAAAAACTGTTTTTT; CDR3aa: CASSYSRGKGKEKLFF
j_gene: TRBJ1-1; abundance: NA; d_gene: NA; v_gene: TRBV10-2; CDR3nt: TGCGCCAGCAGTGAGCCGGTGGAGGCTGAAGCTTTCTTT; CDR3aa: CASSEPVEAEAFF
j_gene: TRBJ1-1; abundance: NA; d_gene: TRBD1; v_gene: TRBV7-2; CDR3nt: TGTGCCAGCAGCCAGGGACAGGGGGCCGGGGTGAACACTGAAGCTTTCTTT; CDR3aa: CASSQGQGAGVNTEAFF
j_gene: TRBJ2-5; abundance: NA; d_gene: NA; v_gene: TRBV5-6; CDR3nt: TGTGCCAGCAGCTTGGTGTCGGGGGAGACCCAGTACTTC; CDR3aa: CASSLVSGETQYF
j_gene: TRBJ2-6; abundance: NA; d_gene: TRBD1; v_gene: TRBV9; CDR3nt: TGTGCCAGCAGCGCCGGACAGGGGCTATCTGGGGCCAACGTCCTGACTTTC; CDR3aa: CASSAGQGLSGANVLTF
j_gene: TRBJ2-5; abundance: NA; d_gene: TRBD2; v_gene: TRBV6-4; CDR3nt: TGTGCCAGCTGCCTAGGACTAGCGGGAGAGACCCAGTACTTC; CDR3aa: CASCLGLAGETQYF
j_gene: TRBJ2-6; abundance: NA; d_gene: NA; v_gene: TRBV14; CDR3nt: TGTGCCAGCAGCGGCAGGGGTAAGGTCGCTGGGGCCAACGTCCTGACTTTC; CDR3aa: CASSGRGKVAGANVLTF
j_gene: TRBJ2-7; abundance: NA; d_gene: TRBD2; v_gene: TRBV5-1; CDR3nt: TGCGCCAGCAGCAACGGACTAGCCCTGGGGTACGAGCAGTACTTC; CDR3aa: CASSNGLALGYEQYF
j_gene: TRBJ2-2; abundance: NA; d_gene: TRBD2; v_gene: TRBV4-2; CDR3nt: TGTGCCAGCAGCCAACCGGGACTAGCGGGAGGATCCGCGAACACCGGGGAGCTGTTTTTT; CDR3aa: CASSQPGLAGGSANTGELFF
j_gene: TRBJ2-1; abundance: NA; d_gene: TRBD2; v_gene: TRBV7-2; CDR3nt: TGTGCCAGCACCCAAGCCGGGACTAGTTTTCGGGCCTACAATGAGCAGTTCTTC; CDR3aa: CASTQAGTSFRAYNEQFF
j_gene: TRBJ1-5; abundance: NA; d_gene: TRBD1; v_gene: TRBV6-5; CDR3nt: TGTGCCAGCAGCTGGGACAGGGGGTCCGATCAGCCCCAGCATTTT; CDR3aa: CASSWDRGSDQPQHF
j_gene: TRBJ2-5; abundance: NA; d_gene: TRBD1; v_gene: TRBV19; CDR3nt: TGTGCCAGTAGTAGGGACAGGAGTTGGGAGACCCAGTACTTC; CDR3aa: CASSRDRSWETQYF
j_gene: TRBJ2-4; abundance: NA; d_gene: TRBD1; v_gene: TRBV29-1; CDR3nt: TGCAGCGTTGGTAACAGGGGGCAGGACATTCAGTACTTC; CDR3aa: CSVGNRGQDIQYF
j_gene: TRBJ2-1; abundance: NA; d_gene: NA; v_gene: TRBV5-1; CDR3nt: TGCGCCAGCGGATCGACAGGCTACAATGAGCAGTTCTTC; CDR3aa: CASGSTGYNEQFF
j_gene: TRBJ2-1; abundance: once; d_gene: NA; v_gene: TRBV10-3; CDR3nt: TGTGCCATCAGCGATACTACTCCCGGGGACAATGAGCAGTTCTTC; CDR3aa: CAISDTTPGDNEQFF
j_gene: TRBJ1-1; abundance: NA; d_gene: NA; v_gene: TRBV28; CDR3nt: TGTGCCAGCAGGACGGGGGGGACTGAAGCTTTCTTT; CDR3aa: CASRTGGTEAFF
j_gene: TRBJ1-4; abundance: NA; d_gene: NA; v_gene: TRBV4-2; CDR3nt: TGTGCCAGCAGCCAAAGGCCCCTGAGGGATTTGGGTGAAAAACTGTTTTTT; CDR3aa: CASSQRPLRDLGEKLFF
j_gene: TRBJ1-3; abundance: NA; d_gene: NA; v_gene: TRBV9; CDR3nt: TGTGCCAGCAGCTCAGAGCTCCAGGTCGAATCTGGAAACACCATATATTTT; CDR3aa: CASSSELQVESGNTIYF
j_gene: TRBJ2-1; abundance: NA; d_gene: TRBD2; v_gene: TRBV5-1; CDR3nt: TGCGCCAGCAGTCGCGGACTAGCGATCAATGAGCAGTTCTTC; CDR3aa: CASSRGLAINEQFF
j_gene: TRBJ2-1; abundance: NA; d_gene: NA; v_gene: TRBV10-1; CDR3nt: TGCGCCAGCAGTGGAGGGTCGGCGGGACCGCACAATGAGCAGTTCTTC; CDR3aa: CASSGGSAGPHNEQFF
j_gene: TRBJ2-2; abundance: NA; d_gene: NA; v_gene: TRBV7-3; CDR3nt: TGTGCCAGCAGTCTCAGCGGGAACACCGGGGAGCTGTTTTTT; CDR3aa: CASSLSGNTGELFF
j_gene: TRBJ1-1; abundance: NA; d_gene: NA; v_gene: TRBV9; CDR3nt: TGTGCCAGCAGCCGGGGGGGGTACACTGAAGCTTTCTTT; CDR3aa: CASSRGGYTEAFF
j_gene: TRBJ1-1; abundance: few; d_gene: NA; v_gene: TRBV5-6; CDR3nt: TGTGCCAGCAGCTTGGCCGCAGACACTGAAGCTTTCTTT; CDR3aa: CASSLAADTEAFF
j_gene: TRBJ1-2; abundance: NA; d_gene: TRBD1; v_gene: TRBV2; CDR3nt: TGTGCCAGCAGACCCAACGCAGGGGGCAGCTATGGCTACACCTTC; CDR3aa: CASRPNAGGSYGYTF
j_gene: TRBJ2-7; abundance: few; d_gene: NA; v_gene: TRBV4-1; CDR3nt: TGCGCCAGGGGGGCTGGCCAAGCGCAGGCCTACGAGCAGTACTTC; CDR3aa: CARGAGQAQAYEQYF
j_gene: TRBJ2-1; abundance: NA; d_gene: NA; v_gene: TRBV19; CDR3nt: TGTGCCAGTAGTGGCCTAGACAATGAGCAGTTCTTC; CDR3aa: CASSGLDNEQFF
j_gene: TRBJ2-1; abundance: NA; d_gene: TRBD2; v_gene: TRBV9; CDR3nt: TGTGCCAGCAGCGTAGACGACGGGAGGGGGGATGAGCAGTTCTTC; CDR3aa: CASSVDDGRGDEQFF
j_gene: TRBJ2-3; abundance: once; d_gene: TRBD2; v_gene: TRBV13; CDR3nt: TGTGCCAGCAGCTTATGGGGGGGGAGCACAGATACGCAGTATTTT; CDR3aa: CASSLWGGSTDTQYF
j_gene: TRBJ2-3; abundance: NA; d_gene: TRBD1; v_gene: TRBV13; CDR3nt: TGTGCCAGCAATACAGGGGGGTCAGATACGCAGTATTTT; CDR3aa: CASNTGGSDTQYF
j_gene: TRBJ2-7; abundance: once; d_gene: NA; v_gene: TRBV6-1; CDR3nt: TGTGCCAGCAGTGAGGTCTACTACGAGCAGTACTTC; CDR3aa: CASSEVYYEQYF
j_gene: TRBJ2-7; abundance: NA; d_gene: TRBD2; v_gene: TRBV19; CDR3nt: TGTGCCAGTAGTCGAAGGGGGACTAGCGGATCCTACGAGCAGTACTTC; CDR3aa: CASSRRGTSGSYEQYF
j_gene: TRBJ2-2; abundance: NA; d_gene: TRBD2; v_gene: TRBV9; CDR3nt: TGTGCCAGCAGCATCAGCGGGAGCGCGAACACCGGGGAGCTGTTTTTT; CDR3aa: CASSISGSANTGELFF